This T cell receptor (beta chain) was sequenced in a study of blood T cell repertoires in COVID-19. About the study: Samples representing acute and convalescent COVID-19 were sourced from the United States, Italy and Spain.

Sequencing used immunoSEQ multiplex PCR; TCRdb keeps in-frame clones, though not all of them. The repertoire holds some 150,000 clones, roughly four fifths seen once, with 8% to 9% in the top ten. The germline V and J ends were trimmed by 3 bases and 5 bases, with 14 bases remaining between them. The length of the CDR3 is 14 residues. From germline, CDR1 is SGDLS and CDR2 YYNGEE. The rearrangement joins TRBV9 to TRBJ1-1, with D unresolved. This TCR was recovered from a human donor with acute or convalescent COVID-19. The donor label of this sample is uncertain. Sequencing used peripheral blood. The CDR3 DNA follows: TGTGCCAGCAGCGCCTTGGAGGGAGGGACTGAAGCTTTCTTT. It codes for CASSALEGGTEAFF.